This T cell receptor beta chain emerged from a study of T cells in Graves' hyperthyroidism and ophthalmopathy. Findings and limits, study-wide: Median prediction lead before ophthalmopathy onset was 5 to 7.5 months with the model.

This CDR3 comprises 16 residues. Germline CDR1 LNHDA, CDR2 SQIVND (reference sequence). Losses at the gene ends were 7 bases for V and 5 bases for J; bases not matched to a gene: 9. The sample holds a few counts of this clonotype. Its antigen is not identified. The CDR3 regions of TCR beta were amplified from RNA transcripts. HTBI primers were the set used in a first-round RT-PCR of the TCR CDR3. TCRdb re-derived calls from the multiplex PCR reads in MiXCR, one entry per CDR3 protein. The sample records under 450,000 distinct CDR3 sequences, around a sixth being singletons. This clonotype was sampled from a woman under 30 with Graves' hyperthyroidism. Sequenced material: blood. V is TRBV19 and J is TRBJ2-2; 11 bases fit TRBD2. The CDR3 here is CASTSRLAGWTGELFF. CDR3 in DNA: TGTGCCAGTACATCGCGACTAGCGGGATGGACCGGGGAGCTGTTTTTT.